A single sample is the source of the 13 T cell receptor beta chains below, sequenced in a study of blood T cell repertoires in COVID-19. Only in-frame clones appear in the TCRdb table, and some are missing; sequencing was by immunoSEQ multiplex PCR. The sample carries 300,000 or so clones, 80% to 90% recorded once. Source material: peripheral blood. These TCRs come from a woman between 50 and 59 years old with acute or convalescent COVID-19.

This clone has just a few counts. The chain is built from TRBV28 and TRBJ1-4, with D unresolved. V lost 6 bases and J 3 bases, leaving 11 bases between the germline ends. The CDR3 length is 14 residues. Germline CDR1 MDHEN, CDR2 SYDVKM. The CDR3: CASSPQFSNEKLFF. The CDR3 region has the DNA TGTGCCAGCAGCCCACAGTTCTCTAATGAAAAACTGTTTTTT.

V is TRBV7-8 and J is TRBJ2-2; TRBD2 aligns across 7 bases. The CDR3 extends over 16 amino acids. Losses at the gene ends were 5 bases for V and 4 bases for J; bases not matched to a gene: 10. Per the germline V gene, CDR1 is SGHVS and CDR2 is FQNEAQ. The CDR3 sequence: CASSRGAGAGTGELFF. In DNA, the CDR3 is TGTGCCAGCAGCCGAGGGGCGGGAGCGGGCACCGGGGAGCTGTTTTTT.

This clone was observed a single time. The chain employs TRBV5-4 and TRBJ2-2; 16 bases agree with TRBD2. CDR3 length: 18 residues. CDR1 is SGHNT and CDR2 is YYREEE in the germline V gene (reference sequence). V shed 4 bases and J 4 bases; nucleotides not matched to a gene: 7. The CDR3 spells CASSKGLAGGLSTGELFF. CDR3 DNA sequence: TGTGCCAGCAGCAAGGGACTAGCGGGGGGGCTAAGCACCGGGGAGCTGTTTTTT. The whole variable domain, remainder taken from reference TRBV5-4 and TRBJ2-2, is ETGVTQSPTHLIKTRGQQVTLRCSSQSGHNTVSWYQQALGQGPQFIFQYYREEENGRGNFPPRFSGLQFPNYSSELNVNALELDDSALYLCASSKGLAGGLSTGELFFGEGSRLTVL.

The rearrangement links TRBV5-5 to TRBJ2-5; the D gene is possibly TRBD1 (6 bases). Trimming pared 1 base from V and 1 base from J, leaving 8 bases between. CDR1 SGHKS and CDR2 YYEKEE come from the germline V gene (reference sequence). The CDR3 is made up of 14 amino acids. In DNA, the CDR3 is TGTGCCAGCAGCTTGTGGGGGCCCCAAGAGACCCAGTACTTC. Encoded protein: CASSLWGPQETQYF. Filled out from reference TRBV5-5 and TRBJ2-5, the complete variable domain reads DAGVTQSPTHLIKTRGQQVTLRCSPISGHKSVSWYQQVLGQGPQFIFQYYEKEERGRGNFPDRFSARQFPNYSSELNVNALLLGDSALYLCASSLWGPQETQYFGPGTRLLVL.

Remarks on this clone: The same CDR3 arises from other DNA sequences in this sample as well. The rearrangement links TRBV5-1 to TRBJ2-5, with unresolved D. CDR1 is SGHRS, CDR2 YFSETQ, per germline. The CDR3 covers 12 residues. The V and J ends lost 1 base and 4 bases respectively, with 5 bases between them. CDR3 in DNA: TGCGCCAGCAGCTTGTTCTCAGAGACCCAGTACTTC. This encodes CASSLFSETQYF.

The CDR3 DNA sequence: TGTGCCAGCCACCCGCCAGGCGGGGACTACGAGCAGTACTTC. The encoded protein is CASHPPGGDYEQYF. The gene calls are TRBV5-5 and TRBJ2-7; maybe TRBD2 (6 bases). CDR3 size: 14 residues. V shed 7 bases and J shed 3 bases, with 17 bases lying between them. Germline-derived CDR1 and CDR2 are SGHKS and YYEKEE (reference sequence).

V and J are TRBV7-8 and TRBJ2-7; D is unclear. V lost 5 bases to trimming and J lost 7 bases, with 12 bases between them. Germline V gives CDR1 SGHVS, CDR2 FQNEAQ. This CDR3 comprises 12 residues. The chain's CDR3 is CASSPQFPEQYF. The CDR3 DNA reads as TGTGCCAGCAGCCCACAGTTCCCAGAGCAGTACTTC. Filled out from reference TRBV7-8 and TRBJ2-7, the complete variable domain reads GAGVSQSPRYKVAKRGQDVALRCDPISGHVSLFWYQQALGQGPEFLTYFQNEAQLDKSGLPSDRFFAERPEGSVSTLKIQRTQQEDSAVYLCASSPQFPEQYFGPGTRLTVT.

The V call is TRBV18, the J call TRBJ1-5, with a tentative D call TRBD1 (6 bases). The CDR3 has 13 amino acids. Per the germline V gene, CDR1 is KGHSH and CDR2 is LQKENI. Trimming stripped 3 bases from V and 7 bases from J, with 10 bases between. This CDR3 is CASSPQGNQPQHF. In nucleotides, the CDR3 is TGTGCCAGCTCACCCCAGGGGAACCAGCCCCAGCATTTT.

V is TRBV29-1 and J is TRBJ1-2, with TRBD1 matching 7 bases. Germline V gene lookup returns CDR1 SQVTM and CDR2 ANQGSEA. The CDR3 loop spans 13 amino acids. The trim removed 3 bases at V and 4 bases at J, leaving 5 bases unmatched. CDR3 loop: CSVDLGTVYGYTF. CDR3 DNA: TGCAGCGTTGACTTAGGGACAGTCTATGGCTACACCTTC.

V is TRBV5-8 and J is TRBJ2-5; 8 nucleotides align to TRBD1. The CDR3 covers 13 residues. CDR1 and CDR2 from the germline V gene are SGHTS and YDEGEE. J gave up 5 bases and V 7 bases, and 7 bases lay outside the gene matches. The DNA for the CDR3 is TGTGCCAGCGGCGACAGGGGTGCGGAGACCCAGTACTTC. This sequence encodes CASGDRGAETQYF.

The CDR3 reads CASSSGGSSGNTIYF. The CDR3 coding sequence is TGCGCCAGCAGCTCCGGGGGGAGCTCTGGAAACACCATATATTTT. The rearrangement joins TRBV5-1 to TRBJ1-3, with D possibly being TRBD1 (5 bases). CDR1 and CDR2 (germline): SGHRS, YFSETQ. The CDR3 totals 15 residues. Trimming removed 3 bases from V and 0 bases from J, with 10 bases in between.

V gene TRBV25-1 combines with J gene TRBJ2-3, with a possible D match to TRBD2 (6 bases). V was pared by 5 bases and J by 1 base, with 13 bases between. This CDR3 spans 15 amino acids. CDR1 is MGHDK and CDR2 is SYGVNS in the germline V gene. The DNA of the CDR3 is TGTGCCAGCAGTCCCATGGGGGGAGGCACAGATACGCAGTATTTT. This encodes CASSPMGGGTDTQYF.

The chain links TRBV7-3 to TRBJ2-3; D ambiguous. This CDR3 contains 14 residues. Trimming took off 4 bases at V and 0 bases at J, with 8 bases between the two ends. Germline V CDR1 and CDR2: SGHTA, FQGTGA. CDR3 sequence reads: CASSSSRSTDTQYF. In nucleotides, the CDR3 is TGTGCCAGCAGCTCCTCGAGGAGCACAGATACGCAGTATTTT.